This entry lists 10 T cell receptor beta chains sequenced from one sample in a study of T-cell memory formation after mild COVID-19. TCRdb itself ran the 5' RACE reads through MiXCR, one entry per CDR3 protein. The sample contains about 560,000 distinct CDR3 sequences, roughly 17% of which appear only once. Sequenced material: PBMCs or a T cell subset sorted from them (not recorded which). These receptors were obtained from an adult woman who had mild COVID-19 (a few samples of this study predate the infection). Cell type and time point are not known.

The gene calls are TRBV7-8 and TRBJ2-3; D gene unclear. This CDR3 region has 12 residues. V was clipped by 5 bases and J by 8 bases, with 11 bases between them. The V gene's germline CDR1 is SGHVS and CDR2 FQNEAQ. The CDR3: CASSQLLGTQYF. The CDR3 DNA follows: TGTGCCAGCAGCCAGCTCCTCGGTACGCAGTATTTT.

The chain combines TRBV15 with TRBJ2-1; D ambiguous. The CDR3 loop spans 12 amino acids. V shed 4 bases and J shed 7 bases, with 8 bases lying between them. Germline V gene data show CDR1 as LNHNV and CDR2 as YYDKDF (reference sequence). In DNA form, the CDR3 reads TGTGCCACCAGCACCTCGGGTAATGAGCAGTTCTTC. Amino acids: CATSTSGNEQFF.

The sample holds a few counts of this clonotype. The chain couples TRBV5-6 to TRBJ2-2; TRBD1 matches at 9 bases. Germline lookup yields CDR1 SGHDT and CDR2 YYEEEE. V lost 4 bases, J lost 4 bases, and 11 bases stayed unmatched. The CDR3 covers 17 residues. Written as DNA, the CDR3 is TGTGCCAGCAGCGACCTTCACAGGGGGCTCGGCACCGGGGAGCTGTTTTTT. Protein sequence: CASSDLHRGLGTGELFF.

This clonotype appeared a few times. This chain joins TRBV6-5 and TRBJ2-1, with 9 positions matching TRBD2. V was clipped by 0 bases and J by 1 base; unmatched bases: 7. Germline CDR1 is MNHEY and CDR2 is SVGAGI. This CDR3 is 18 amino acids long. DNA of the CDR3: TGTGCCAGCAGTTACTCCGGAGGTAGCGGGGGTTCCTACAATGAGCAGTTCTTC. Translating it yields CASSYSGGSGGSYNEQFF.

This chain uses TRBV6-2 or TRBV6-3 with TRBJ2-3, with 8 bases matching TRBD1. The CDR3 runs 12 residues. Germline V lookup: CDR1 MNHEY, CDR2 SVGEGT. The trim removed 7 bases at V and 5 bases at J, leaving 2 bases unmatched. The CDR3 DNA reads as TGTGCCAGCAAGACAGGGGAAGATACGCAGTATTTT. Its translation: CASKTGEDTQYF.

The chain employs TRBV15 and TRBJ2-5; the match to TRBD1 covers 7 bases. V shed 0 bases and J 6 bases; nucleotides not matched to a gene: 10. This CDR3 has 16 amino acids. Germline loops: CDR1 LNHNV, CDR2 YYDKDF (reference sequence). The chain's CDR3 is CATSRDKGAGDKTQYF. For the CDR3, the DNA is TGTGCCACCAGCAGAGATAAGGGGGCAGGGGATAAGACCCAGTACTTC.

This clonotype was seen a few times. The rearrangement joins TRBV29-1 to TRBJ2-5; D call uncertain. V was shortened by 1 base and J by 5 bases, with 11 bases between the two germline ends. The CDR3 consists of 13 residues. CDR1 and CDR2 (germline): SQVTM, ANQGSEA. The CDR3 DNA reads TGCAGCGTTGAAGGCGGCCCGCGGGAGACCCAGTACTTC. Translation: CSVEGGPRETQYF. Full variable domain (missing parts from reference TRBV29-1 and TRBJ2-5): SAVISQKPSRDICQRGTSLTIQCQVDSQVTMMFWYRQQPGQSLTLIATANQGSEATYESGFVIDKFPISRPNLTFSTLTVSNMSPEDSSIYLCSVEGGPRETQYFGPGTRLLVL.

This clonotype appeared a few times. The chain links TRBV15 to TRBJ1-5; TRBD1 matches at 8 bases. The CDR3 totals 19 residues. J lost 1 base, V lost 0 bases, and 11 bases had no gene match. Germline-derived CDR1 and CDR2 are LNHNV and YYDKDF (reference sequence). CDR3 nucleotides: TGTGCCACCAGCAGAGATAAGGGAACAGGGGGTCTGAGCAATCAGCCCCAGCATTTT. Translating gives CATSRDKGTGGLSNQPQHF.

The gene calls are TRBV3-1 and TRBJ2-1; 7 positions agree with TRBD1. From germline, CDR1 is LGHDT and CDR2 YNNKEL (reference sequence). After removal of 3 bases from V and 4 bases from J, the junction contained 9 bases not matched to a gene. This CDR3 has 16 amino acids. CDR3 in amino acids: CASSQGQIFNYNEQFF. The CDR3 DNA reads TGTGCCAGCAGCCAGGGACAGATCTTCAATTACAATGAGCAGTTCTTC.

This clonotype was counted between two and nine times. J is TRBJ1-1 and V is TRBV6-2 or TRBV6-3; no definite D call. There are 13 residues in the CDR3. Germline values: CDR1 MNHEY, CDR2 SVGEGT. Trimming removed 7 bases at V and 1 base at J, with 10 bases between. In nucleotides, the CDR3 is TGTGCCAGCACCTTGGGTGGGAACACTGAAGCTTTCTTT. Translated, it gives CASTLGGNTEAFF.